Each of the 22 T cell receptor beta chains below was sequenced from the same sample in a study of blood T cells in healthy people across ages. Together with a sample-barcoded 5' primer, a J-beta primer mix was included in a second PCR lasting roughly 6 to 12 cycles. TCRdb itself ran the 5' RACE reads through MiXCR, one entry per CDR3 protein. Counted here are roughly 1.9 million distinct CDR3 sequences, about two fifths occurring once; the ten biggest clones make up 23%. Sequencing input: blood. These receptors originate from a human donor in good health.

CDR3 in amino acids: CSATGGVITDTQYF. For the CDR3, the DNA is TGCAGCGCAACGGGGGGGGTGATCACAGATACGCAGTATTTT. The chain combines TRBV29-1 with TRBJ2-3, with 8 bases fitting TRBD2. The V gene's germline CDR1 is SQVTM and CDR2 ANQGSEA. This CDR3 has 14 amino acids. Losses at the gene ends were 7 bases for V and 2 bases for J; bases not matched to a gene: 8.

This clonotype was seen at least ten times. This sequence joins TRBV5-1 and TRBJ2-1; no clear D gene. The germline V and J ends were trimmed by 2 bases and 8 bases, with 5 bases remaining between them. CDR3 length: 11 residues. The germline gives CDR1 SGHRS, CDR2 YFSETQ. CDR3 sequence: CASSLRDEQFF. CDR3 bases: TGCGCCAGCAGCTTAAGGGATGAGCAGTTCTTC.

This chain joins TRBV4-3 and TRBJ1-6, with TRBD1 matching over 8 bases. After removal of 3 bases from V and 11 bases from J, the junction contained 9 bases not matched to a gene. The germline V gene encodes CDR1 LGHNA and CDR2 YSLEER. This CDR3 region has 15 residues. The CDR3 region is CASSHSGTGATPLHF. CDR3 bases: TGCGCCAGCAGCCACTCCGGGACAGGAGCTACACCCCTCCACTTT.

This clonotype was recorded a few times. The chain is built from TRBV5-5 and TRBJ1-2; perhaps TRBD1 as D (6 bases). Trimming took off 7 bases at V and 5 bases at J, with 21 bases between the two ends. Germline V gene lookup returns CDR1 SGHKS and CDR2 YYEKEE (reference sequence). This CDR3 is 15 amino acids long. CDR3: CASDRNNLLTYGYTF. CDR3 nucleotides: TGTGCCAGCGACAGGAACAACCTCCTGACGTATGGCTACACCTTC.

This clonotype was observed a handful of times. The chain recombines TRBV20-1 with TRBJ1-3; D gene ambiguous. Germline V CDR1 and CDR2: DFQATT, SNEGSKA (reference sequence). Between the trimmed V and J ends, which lost 0 bases and 15 bases, there was a span of 18 bases. The CDR3 covers 13 residues. CDR3 sequence: CSARDPGGNSEYF. For the CDR3, the DNA is TGCAGTGCTAGAGACCCCGGTGGAAACAGTGAATATTTT.

This chain links TRBV28 with TRBJ1-1; a possible D gene is TRBD1 (5 bases). The V gene's germline CDR1 is MDHEN and CDR2 SYDVKM. V lost 3 bases and J 0 bases, leaving 17 bases between the germline ends. This CDR3 is 17 amino acids long. The CDR3 loop is CASSFSGTAVMNTEAFF. CDR3 DNA: TGTGCCAGCAGTTTTTCCGGGACGGCGGTCATGAACACTGAAGCTTTCTTT.

This clonotype has just a few counts. This rearrangement joins TRBV6-6 to TRBJ2-7, with 9 bases that match TRBD1. Germline assignment: CDR1 MNHNY and CDR2 SVGAGI (reference sequence). The V segment lost 6 bases and the J segment 5 bases; nucleotides outside the gene matches: 8. CDR3 length: 14 amino acids. CDR3 sequence reads: CASSPGQGWDEQYF. The DNA for the CDR3 is TGTGCCAGCAGCCCCGGACAGGGGTGGGACGAGCAGTACTTC.

The V and J genes are TRBV6-5 and TRBJ2-7; D gene ambiguous. The CDR3 contains 12 residues. V dropped 6 bases and J dropped 5 bases, with 11 bases sitting between them. The germline CDR1 and CDR2 sequences are MNHEY and SVGAGI. This chain's CDR3 is CASRSDGHEQYF. The CDR3 DNA reads TGTGCCAGCAGGTCGGATGGCCACGAGCAGTACTTC.

This sequence joins TRBV20-1 and TRBJ2-7; D is possibly TRBD1 or TRBD2 (7 bases each). The germline V gene has CDR1 DFQATT and CDR2 SNEGSKA (reference sequence). The CDR3 contains 16 residues. V lost 7 bases to trimming and J lost 5 bases, with 27 bases between them. The CDR3 protein is CSGVDIRQGGLNEQYF. In nucleotides, the CDR3 is TGCAGTGGTGTCGATATAAGACAGGGAGGGTTAAACGAGCAGTACTTC.

About this clonotype itself: Compared with germline, one end of the junction differs, possibly owing to a read error. The gene calls are TRBV20-1 and TRBJ2-7, with 7 bases aligning to TRBD2. The CDR3 consists of 16 residues. Germline V lookup: CDR1 DFQATT, CDR2 SNEGSKA (reference sequence). The CDR3 nucleotides read TGCAGTGCTAGAGCCCTGTCTCCCTTAGGGGACTACGGGCAGTACTTC. Translating gives CSARALSPLGDYGQYF.

This clonotype was recorded a few times. The chain has TRBV7-2 and TRBJ1-2; 8 bases are a match to TRBD1. J was trimmed by 5 bases and V by 6 bases; bases with no gene match: 14. The CDR3 consists of 16 residues. CDR1 is SGHTA and CDR2 is FQGNSA in the germline V gene. In nucleotides, the CDR3 is TGTGCCAGCAGACCCGGAGGGACAGGCGTTCAGTATGGCTACACCTTC. Its translation: CASRPGGTGVQYGYTF.

This clonotype turned up a few times. The chain joins TRBV4-2 to TRBJ2-2; the D is unclear. CDR1 is LGHNA, CDR2 YNFKEQ, per germline. V lost 4 bases, J lost 4 bases, and 10 bases lay in between. The CDR3 has 14 amino acids. The DNA for the CDR3 is TGTGCCAGCAGCCCCTCCCCGGGCACCGGGGAGCTGTTTTTT. This translates into CASSPSPGTGELFF.

The rearrangement joins TRBV4-1 to TRBJ2-3, with a tentative D call TRBD2 (6 bases). V lost 1 base and J 6 bases, leaving 14 bases between the germline ends. Germline CDR1 and CDR2: MGHRA and YSYEKL. This CDR3 contains 15 residues. The chain's CDR3 is CASSQGPTREDTQYF. The CDR3 DNA reads TGCGCCAGCAGCCAAGGACCGACTAGGGAGGATACGCAGTATTTT.

The CDR3, as DNA: TGTGCCAGCAGCTTGGGCCCTCTCTCGTACGAGCAGTACTTC. Protein product: CASSLGPLSYEQYF. This sequence joins TRBV5-5 and TRBJ2-7, with no clear D. Looked up from germline, CDR1 is SGHKS and CDR2 is YYEKEE (reference sequence). Trimming cost V 0 bases and J 4 bases, with 11 bases left between them. The length of the CDR3 is 14 residues.

The sample holds a few counts of this clonotype. This chain connects TRBV12-3 or TRBV12-4 to TRBJ2-7, with TRBD1 matching over 7 bases. The V and J ends lost 4 bases and 0 bases, in that order; junction bases with no gene match: 9. The CDR3 is 16 amino acids. The CDR3, as DNA: TGTGCCAGCAGTTCTCCCCGGGACAGTAGCTCCTACGAGCAGTACTTC. Protein sequence: CASSSPRDSSSYEQYF.

The chain has TRBV12-3 or TRBV12-4 and TRBJ2-1; 10 bases fit TRBD1. The V and J ends lost 6 bases and 8 bases, in that order; junction bases with no gene match: 10. The CDR3 loop spans 15 amino acids. CDR3 DNA sequence: TGTGCCAGCAGCGGGGAGGGACAGGGGTGCGATGAGCAGTTCTTC. This codes for CASSGEGQGCDEQFF.

This clonotype was counted only a few times. The chain has TRBV7-9 and TRBJ2-7; D not resolved. The germline V gene encodes CDR1 SEHNR and CDR2 FQNEAQ (reference sequence). Trimming stripped 6 bases from V and 2 bases from J, with 14 bases between. The length of the CDR3 is 14 residues. The CDR3 spells CASSSDLSPYEQYF. In DNA form, the CDR3 reads TGTGCCAGCAGTTCAGACCTTAGTCCCTACGAGCAGTACTTC. Together with reference TRBV7-9 and TRBJ2-7, the CDR3 gives the full variable domain: DTGVSQNPRHKITKRGQNVTFRCDPISEHNRLYWYRQTLGQGPEFLTYFQNEAQLEKSRLLSDRFSAERPKGSFSTLEIQRTEQGDSAMYLCASSSDLSPYEQYFGPGTRLTVT.

The rearrangement uses TRBV13 and TRBJ2-4; D is perhaps TRBD1 (6 bases). V was clipped by 5 bases and J by 13 bases, with 27 bases between them. Germline V gives CDR1 PRHDT, CDR2 FYEKMQ (reference sequence). This CDR3 has 16 residues. For the CDR3, the DNA is TGTGCCAGCAGCCAAAACACAGGGCTATCAAGCAATGAGCAGTACTTC. Protein product: CASSQNTGLSSNEQYF.

This clonotype was picked up a small number of times. This chain links TRBV11-1 with TRBJ2-3; D gene uncertain. This CDR3 contains 15 residues. V was clipped by 1 base and J by 3 bases, with 11 bases between them. Per the germline V gene, CDR1 is SGHAT and CDR2 is FQDESV (reference sequence). The CDR3 DNA reads TGTGCCAGCAGCTTAGGGACGGTGGTTACAGATACGCAGTATTTT. Its translation is CASSLGTVVTDTQYF.

The rearrangement uses TRBV6-6 and TRBJ2-3; TRBD1 matches at 8 bases. The length of the CDR3 is 16 residues. Germline CDR1 and CDR2: MNHNY and SVGAGI (reference sequence). The V segment lost 8 bases and the J segment 6 bases; nucleotides outside the gene matches: 16. Here the CDR3 DNA reads TGTGCCAGCCTACGGGACAGGTACAATAATTTGGATACGCAGTATTTT. Its protein product is CASLRDRYNNLDTQYF.

The rearrangement links TRBV12-3 or TRBV12-4 to TRBJ1-6; D is unresolved. The CDR3 is 14 amino acids. Trimming pared 3 bases from V and 10 bases from J, leaving 13 bases between. DNA of the CDR3: TGTGCCAGCAGTTTGGCAGGTTCCGGATCACCCCTCCACTTT. Amino acid sequence: CASSLAGSGSPLHF.

The V call is TRBV7-3, the J call TRBJ2-2; D not resolved. The CDR3 loop spans 14 amino acids. The germline V gene has CDR1 SGHTA and CDR2 FQGTGA. V was clipped by 2 bases and J by 7 bases, with 11 bases between them. The CDR3 nucleotides read TGTGCCAGCAGCTTACTGGGAACCGGCGGGGAGCTGTTTTTT. Its translation is CASSLLGTGGELFF.